The 7 T cell receptor beta chains given below trace back to one sample, sequenced in a study of blood T cells in healthy people across ages. It was with a sample-barcoded 5' primer and a J-beta primer mix that a second PCR of roughly 7 to 12 cycles was run. TCRdb used MiXCR to reprocess the 5' RACE reads, holding one entry per CDR3 protein. In the table there are about 800,000 distinct CDR3 sequences, around a quarter of which are singletons. The same data also went into a second study, on T cells of mothers and their children.

Sample: blood. The receptors originated from a boy between 10 and 17 years old in good health.

This clonotype was counted at least ten times. The chain links TRBV4-3 to TRBJ2-1; D may be TRBD2 (6 bases). Trimming cost V 0 bases and J 1 base, with 10 bases left between them. This CDR3 comprises 16 residues. From germline, CDR1 is LGHNA and CDR2 YSLEER. The CDR3 is CASSQDPRGSYNEQFF. In DNA, the CDR3 is TGCGCCAGCAGCCAAGATCCGCGGGGATCCTACAATGAGCAGTTCTTC.

This clonotype was counted only a few times. The chain combines TRBV29-1 with TRBJ2-5, with D hard to call. With 7 bases removed from V and 4 bases from J, the gap between germline ends came to 7 bases. The CDR3 runs to 10 residues. Germline V gene sequence: CDR1 SQVTM, CDR2 ANQGSEA. The CDR3 coding sequence is TGCAGCGAGGATCTAGAGACCCAGTACTTC. This gives the protein CSEDLETQYF.

This clonotype has only a few counts. The chain employs TRBV12-3 or TRBV12-4 and TRBJ2-4; 7 bases are a match to TRBD1. The V gene end was trimmed by 5 bases and the J gene end by 1 base; junction bases not matched to a gene: 2. There are 14 residues in the CDR3. The CDR3 here is CASSPQGAKNIQYF. The CDR3 nucleotides read TGTGCCAGCAGTCCACAGGGGGCCAAAAACATTCAGTACTTC.

This clonotype was seen more than once but under ten times. This chain links TRBV10-3 with TRBJ1-2; 9 nucleotides line up with TRBD1. The CDR3 loop spans 14 amino acids. Germline loops: CDR1 ENHRY, CDR2 SYGVKD. The V segment lost 1 base and the J segment 6 bases; nucleotides outside the gene matches: 3. The CDR3 region is CAISEYTGGDGYTF. The CDR3 region has the DNA TGTGCCATCAGTGAGTATACAGGGGGCGATGGCTACACCTTC.

CDR3 region: CASSSHRDAGELFF. The CDR3 DNA is TGTGCCAGCAGCTCCCACCGGGACGCCGGGGAGCTGTTTTTT. The chain is built from TRBV7-2 and TRBJ2-2, with D perhaps being TRBD1 or TRBD2 (5 bases each). Trimming took 4 bases from V and 6 from J, leaving 12 bases between them. CDR1 is SGHTA, CDR2 FQGNSA, per germline. The CDR3 is 14 amino acids. Combining the CDR3 with reference TRBV7-2 and TRBJ2-2 gives the whole variable domain GAGVSQSPSNKVTEKGKDVELRCDPISGHTALYWYRQSLGQGLEFLIYFQGNSAPDKSGLPSDRFSAERTGGSVSTLTIQRTQQEDSAVYLCASSSHRDAGELFFGEGSRLTVL.

This clonotype has just a few counts. The rearrangement uses TRBV28 and TRBJ2-5, with 7 bases lining up with TRBD2. Germline CDR1 MDHEN, CDR2 SYDVKM. Losses at the gene ends were 6 bases for V and 5 bases for J; bases not matched to a gene: 15. The CDR3 extends over 16 amino acids. CDR3 DNA sequence: TGTGCCAGCAGCCGCCCTGCGACGGGGGGAGGGGAGACCCAGTACTTC. Its protein product is CASSRPATGGGETQYF.

This clonotype was picked up a small number of times. The rearrangement links TRBV12-3 or TRBV12-4 to TRBJ1-1; no firm D call. V lost 10 bases to trimming and J lost 6 bases, with 18 bases between them. The CDR3 is 13 residues long. The CDR3: CATTDGVGAEAFF. In DNA, the CDR3 is TGTGCCACAACCGACGGGGTTGGGGCTGAAGCTTTCTTT.